This paragraph reports one T cell receptor (beta chain). Its antigen is currently unknown. Germline CDR1 is DFQATT and CDR2 is SNEGSKA (reference sequence). Trimming shortened V by 3 bases and J by 11 bases, and 18 bases separated the two germline ends. The CDR3 consists of 13 residues. This entry comes from a study of blood T cells in healthy people across ages. The authors ran a second PCR of roughly 6 to 11 cycles using a sample-barcoded 5' primer and a J-beta primer mix. Each single sample gave us at least 3 million CDR3-containing paired-end reads. TCRdb passed the 5' RACE reads through MiXCR, listing each CDR3 protein once. The table shows approximately 1,000,000 distinct CDR3 sequences, with more than 30% occurring only once. Study results and caveats: Unknown donor CMV status possibly confounded expanded clonotype changes.

The chain recombines TRBV20-1 with TRBJ2-3, with a possible D match to TRBD1 (5 bases). The sequence was obtained from a young man in good health. Sequenced material: blood. The CDR3 reads CSASSKGDSQQYF. The CDR3 coding sequence is TGCAGTGCTAGCTCTAAAGGAGACAGCCAGCAGTATTTT.